This T cell receptor beta chain originates from a study of technical replicates of blood from a few donors. V lost 6 bases, J lost 2 bases, and 5 bases stayed unmatched. Per germline, CDR1 MNHNS and CDR2 SASEGT. The CDR3 spans 15 residues. The table came from immunoSEQ multiplex PCR; TCRdb's copy has only in-frame clones and leaves some out. The sample lists approximately 70,000 clones; about 98% were seen once. The clonotype originates from a human donor in good health. The sample taken for sequencing was T cells isolated from PBMCs. The rearrangement uses TRBV6-1 and TRBJ2-1; 9 bases are shared with TRBD2. CDR3 in amino acids: CASSRGGAAYNEQFF. Here the CDR3 DNA reads TGTGCCAGCAGCCGCGGGGGGGCTGCCTACAATGAGCAGTTCTTC.